A selection of T cell receptor beta chains follows, all from one sample in a study of T cells after yellow fever vaccination. TCRdb processed the 5' RACE reads anew with MiXCR; each CDR3 protein has one entry. Of 350,000 to 550,000 distinct CDR3 sequences listed, approximately 19% are singletons. This specimen was PBMCs, taken before the yellow fever booster vaccination. These receptors came from a man younger than 35 who received the YFV17D yellow fever vaccine. Both conserved end residues are part of each CDR3. D genes are given only for firm matches. The size field is filled for only some rows; it gives once, few, many or a size class.

cdr3_aa,cdr3_nt,clone_size,v_call,j_call,d_call
CASSWSTLPDTQYF,TGCGCCAGCAGCTGGTCGACACTTCCAGATACGCAGTATTTT,few,TRBV5-1,TRBJ2-3,.
CASSPGQPTDTQYF,TGTGCCAGCAGCCCCGGACAGCCCACAGATACGCAGTATTTT,.,TRBV12-3/TRBV12-4,TRBJ2-3,.
CASSELGGGDTQYF,TGTGCCAGCAGTGAACTTGGAGGGGGGGATACGCAGTATTTT,.,TRBV6-1,TRBJ2-3,.
CASSPRAGGRSEQFF,TGTGCCAGCAGTCCCAGGGCGGGGGGGCGAAGTGAGCAGTTCTTC,.,TRBV12-3/TRBV12-4,TRBJ2-1,TRBD2
CASSLDTSANEQFF,TGCGCCAGCAGCTTGGACACTAGCGCCAATGAGCAGTTCTTC,few,TRBV5-1,TRBJ2-1,TRBD2
CASRTSSNTGELFF,TGTGCCAGCCGGACTAGCAGCAACACCGGGGAGCTGTTTTTT,.,TRBV2,TRBJ2-2,TRBD2
CAWSVGQGAGNTIYF,TGTGCCTGGAGTGTTGGACAGGGGGCGGGAAACACCATATATTTT,.,TRBV30,TRBJ1-3,TRBD1
CAISSGTGVSYEQYF,TGTGCCATCAGCTCCGGGACAGGGGTATCCTACGAGCAGTACTTC,.,TRBV10-3,TRBJ2-7,TRBD1
CASSSEAGKETQYF,TGTGCCAGCAGTTCTGAGGCAGGGAAAGAGACCCAGTACTTC,few,TRBV12-3/TRBV12-4,TRBJ2-5,.
CASSGEPENYGYTF,TGTGCCAGCAGTGGGGAGCCCGAAAACTATGGCTACACCTTC,.,TRBV25-1,TRBJ1-2,.
CSVEGTVNTEAFF,TGCAGCGTTGAGGGGACGGTGAACACTGAAGCTTTCTTT,few,TRBV29-1,TRBJ1-1,.
CASSLNSGGVGTQYF,TGTGCCAGCAGCTTAAATAGCGGGGGAGTAGGGACCCAGTACTTC,few,TRBV11-2,TRBJ2-5,TRBD2
CAWSTVTGYGYTF,TGTGCCTGGAGTACAGTGACAGGCTATGGCTACACCTTC,once,TRBV30,TRBJ1-2,.
CASSQGSEHTQYF,TGCGCCAGCAGCCAAGGGTCAGAACATACGCAGTATTTT,.,TRBV5-1,TRBJ2-3,.
CAISVGSRELFF,TGTGCCATCAGTGTCGGGTCCAGGGAGCTGTTTTTT,.,TRBV10-3,TRBJ2-2,.
CASSLRGTANSPLHF,TGCGCCAGCAGCTTGCGCGGGACAGCCAATTCACCCCTCCACTTT,few,TRBV5-1,TRBJ1-6,TRBD1